This TCR beta chain emerged from a study of blood T cell repertoires in COVID-19. Profiling relied on immunoSEQ multiplex PCR, and the TCRdb table lists in-frame clones only, not all of them. The data contain roughly 220,000 clones, 80% to 90% of them seen just once; the ten biggest clones take up just under 20%. The CDR3 runs to 12 residues. Germline-derived CDR1 and CDR2 are SQVTM and ANQGSEA. V lost 6 bases and J 0 bases, leaving 9 bases between the germline ends. The sequencing sample was made of peripheral blood. J is TRBJ2-7 and V is TRBV29-1; D gene unclear. This sequence was found in a man aged 25-40 years with active or convalescent COVID-19. In DNA form, the CDR3 reads TGCAGCGTCTCAATGAGCTCCTACGAGCAGTACTTC. Translating gives CSVSMSSYEQYF.